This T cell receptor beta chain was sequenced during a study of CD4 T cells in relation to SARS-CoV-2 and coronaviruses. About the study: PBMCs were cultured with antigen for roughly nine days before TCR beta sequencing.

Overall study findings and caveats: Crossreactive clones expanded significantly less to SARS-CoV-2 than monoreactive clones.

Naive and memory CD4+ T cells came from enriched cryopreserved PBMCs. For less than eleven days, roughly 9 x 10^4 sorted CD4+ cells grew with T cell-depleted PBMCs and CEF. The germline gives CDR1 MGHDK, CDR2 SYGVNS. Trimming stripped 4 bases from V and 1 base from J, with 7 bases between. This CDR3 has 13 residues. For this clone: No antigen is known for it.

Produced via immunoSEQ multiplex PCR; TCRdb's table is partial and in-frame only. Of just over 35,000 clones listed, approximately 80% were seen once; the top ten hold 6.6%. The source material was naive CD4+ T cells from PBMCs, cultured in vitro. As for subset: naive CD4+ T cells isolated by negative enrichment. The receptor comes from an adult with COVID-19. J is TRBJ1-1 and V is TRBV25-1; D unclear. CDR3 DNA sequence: TGTGCCAGCAGTGGGTTCAGGAACACTGAAGCTTTCTTT. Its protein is CASSGFRNTEAFF.